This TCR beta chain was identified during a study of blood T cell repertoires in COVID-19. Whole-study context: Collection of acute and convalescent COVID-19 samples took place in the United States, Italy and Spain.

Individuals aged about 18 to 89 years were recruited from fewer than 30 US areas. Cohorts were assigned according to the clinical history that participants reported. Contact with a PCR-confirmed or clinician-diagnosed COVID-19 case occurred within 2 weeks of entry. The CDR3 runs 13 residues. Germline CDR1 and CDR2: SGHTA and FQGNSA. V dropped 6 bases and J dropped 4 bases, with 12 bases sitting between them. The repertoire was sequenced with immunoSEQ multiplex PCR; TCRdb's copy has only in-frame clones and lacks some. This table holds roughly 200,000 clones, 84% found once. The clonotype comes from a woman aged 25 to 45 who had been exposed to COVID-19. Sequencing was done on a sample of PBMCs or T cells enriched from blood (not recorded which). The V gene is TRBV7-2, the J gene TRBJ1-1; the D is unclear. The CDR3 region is CASRSNPPTEAFF. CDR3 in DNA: TGTGCCAGCAGATCAAATCCCCCCACTGAAGCTTTCTTT.